This T cell receptor beta chain was identified during a study of cytomegalovirus exposure and HLA in healthy donors. Study conclusions and caveats: An analysis done earlier found most TCR beta V segments productive about 87% or about 30% of the time. Rarity characterized most TCR sequences, yet some public TCRs appeared in many donors. Presence/absence analysis assumed near-uniform sequencing depth across donors.

The PCR ran on 60 Vbeta and 13 Jbeta primers. The method was immunoSEQ multiplex PCR; TCRdb's version includes in-frame clones alone and lacks a portion of them. The sample includes some 150,000 clones, more than 75% of them seen just once. This clone was detected once. Antigen specificity is unknown. Trimming shortened V by 6 bases and J by 3 bases, and 16 bases separated the two germline ends. The CDR3 has 15 amino acids. Germline-derived CDR1 and CDR2 are SNHLY and FYNNEI. The origin of this receptor is a woman aged 18 to 35 in good health and CMV-seronegative. The V call is TRBV2, the J call TRBJ2-3; perhaps TRBD1 as D (5 bases). The specimen was PBMCs. The chain's CDR3 is CASSYLGLETDTQYF. The CDR3 nucleotides read TGTGCCAGCAGCTACCTGGGGCTAGAGACAGATACGCAGTATTTT.